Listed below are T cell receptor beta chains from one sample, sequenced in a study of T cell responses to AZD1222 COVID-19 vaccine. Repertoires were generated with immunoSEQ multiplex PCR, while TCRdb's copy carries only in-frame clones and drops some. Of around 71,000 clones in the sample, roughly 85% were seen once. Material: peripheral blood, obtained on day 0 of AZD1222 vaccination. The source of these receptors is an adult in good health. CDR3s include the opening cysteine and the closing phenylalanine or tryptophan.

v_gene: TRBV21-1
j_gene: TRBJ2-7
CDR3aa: CASSKRTAGDEQYF

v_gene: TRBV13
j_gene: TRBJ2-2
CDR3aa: CASSRTGGTGELFF

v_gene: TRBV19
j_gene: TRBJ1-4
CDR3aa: CASRRGGEGEKLFF

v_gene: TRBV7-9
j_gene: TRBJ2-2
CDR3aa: CASSTLAGRRTGELFF

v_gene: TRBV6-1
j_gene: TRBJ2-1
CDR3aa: CASSEASGSYNEQFF

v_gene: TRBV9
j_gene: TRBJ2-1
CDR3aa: CASSDPGVTGEQFF

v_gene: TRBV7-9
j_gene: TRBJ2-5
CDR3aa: CASSLDEGREETQYF

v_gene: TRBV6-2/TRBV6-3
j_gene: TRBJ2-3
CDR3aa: CASSDRTSTDTQYF

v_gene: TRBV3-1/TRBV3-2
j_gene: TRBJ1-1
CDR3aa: CASSLLANTEAFF

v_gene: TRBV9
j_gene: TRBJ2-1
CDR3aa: CASSALAGLNNEQFF

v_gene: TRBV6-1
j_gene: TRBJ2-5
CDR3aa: CASSEDPTAGTLETQYF

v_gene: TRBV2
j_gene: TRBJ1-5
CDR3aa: CASGLGGGNQPQHF

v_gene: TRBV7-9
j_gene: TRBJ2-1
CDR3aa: CASSSAGDEQFF

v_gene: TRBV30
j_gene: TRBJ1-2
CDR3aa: CASSGQANYGYTF

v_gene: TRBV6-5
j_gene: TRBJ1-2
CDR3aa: CASSYSRGRGNYGYTF

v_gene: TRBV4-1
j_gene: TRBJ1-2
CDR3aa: CASSQDRTGGPLGYTF

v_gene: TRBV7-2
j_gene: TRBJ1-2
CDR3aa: CASTLSGRTNYGYTF

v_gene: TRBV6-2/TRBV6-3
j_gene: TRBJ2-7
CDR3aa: CASSGINSYEQYF

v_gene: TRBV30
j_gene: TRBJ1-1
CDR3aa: CAWSVALGGATFF

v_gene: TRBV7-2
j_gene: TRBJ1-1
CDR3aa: CASSLGGAGTEAFF

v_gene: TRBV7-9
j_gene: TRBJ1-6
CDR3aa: CASSLRGTGNNSPLHF

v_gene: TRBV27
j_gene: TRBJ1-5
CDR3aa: CASSSLQGFGDQPQHF

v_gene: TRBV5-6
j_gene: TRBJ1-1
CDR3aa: CASSLATEAFF

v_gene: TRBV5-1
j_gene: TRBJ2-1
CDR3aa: CASSFSGRGGNEQFF

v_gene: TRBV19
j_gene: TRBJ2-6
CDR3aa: CASSIQPGASSGANVLTF

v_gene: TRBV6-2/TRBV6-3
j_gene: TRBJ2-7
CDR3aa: CASSLPPTDEQYF

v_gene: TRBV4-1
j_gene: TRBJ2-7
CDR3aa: CASSQVQGSPYEQYF

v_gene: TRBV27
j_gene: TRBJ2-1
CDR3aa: CASSLSLASYNEQFF

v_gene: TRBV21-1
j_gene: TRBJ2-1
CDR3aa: CASSKFGDEQFF

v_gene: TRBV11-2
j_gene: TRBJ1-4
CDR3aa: CASSLRQADEKLFF

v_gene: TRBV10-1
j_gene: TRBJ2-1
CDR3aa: CASSELSGASESEQFF

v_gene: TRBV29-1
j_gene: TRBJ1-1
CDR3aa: CSVEMLMNTEAFF

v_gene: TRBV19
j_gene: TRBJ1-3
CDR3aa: CASTLGTEISGNTIYF

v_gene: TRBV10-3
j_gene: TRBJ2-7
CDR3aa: CAVSSGGSSPEQYF

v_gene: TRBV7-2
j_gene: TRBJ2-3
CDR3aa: CASSQRAGADTQYF

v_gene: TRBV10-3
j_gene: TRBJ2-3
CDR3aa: CAISGGGGRTRDTQYF

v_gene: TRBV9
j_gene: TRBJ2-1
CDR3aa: CASGGTSGHNEQFF

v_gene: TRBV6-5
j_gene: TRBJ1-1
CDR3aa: CASRSTAPGTEAFF

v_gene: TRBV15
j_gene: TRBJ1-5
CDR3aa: CATSGGTANQPQHF

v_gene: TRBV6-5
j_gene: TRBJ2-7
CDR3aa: CASSKPGQGTYEQYF

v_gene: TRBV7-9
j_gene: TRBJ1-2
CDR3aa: CASSLGQGLNYGYTF

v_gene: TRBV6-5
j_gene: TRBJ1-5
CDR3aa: CASTEGSNQPQHF

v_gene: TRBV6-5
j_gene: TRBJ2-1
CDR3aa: CASSLPGTRGEQFF

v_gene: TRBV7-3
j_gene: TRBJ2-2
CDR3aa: CASSLNGATGELFF

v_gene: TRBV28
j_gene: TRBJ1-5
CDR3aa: CASRPLWNSNQPQHF

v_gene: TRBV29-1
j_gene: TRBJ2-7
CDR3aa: CSVGTLQGALDEQYF